These 14 T cell receptor beta chains were sequenced from one sample in a study of blood T cells in healthy people across ages. Primers used in a second PCR of about 6 to 12 cycles were a sample-barcoded 5' primer and a J-beta primer mix. TCRdb reanalysed the 5' RACE reads using MiXCR and keeps one entry per CDR3 protein. The table includes 800,000 or so distinct CDR3 sequences, 25% detected once. These data also formed part of another study, on T cells of mothers and their children.

The specimen sequenced was blood. Source of these receptors: a boy under 18 in good health.

CDR3 sequence (DNA): TGTGCCAGCAGCGCACAGGGGGCTTTGGCCGGGGAGCTGTTTTTT. Encoded protein: CASSAQGALAGELFF. The J gene is TRBJ2-2, the V gene TRBV7-3; 9 positions agree with TRBD1. CDR1 SGHTA and CDR2 FQGTGA come from the germline V gene. V shed 5 bases and J 6 bases; nucleotides not matched to a gene: 7. This CDR3 contains 15 residues.

This chain links TRBV9 with TRBJ2-3; 9 bases match TRBD2. The junction had 10 bases not matched to a gene; V was cut back by 5 bases and J by 0 bases. Germline V CDR1 and CDR2: SGDLS, YYNGEE. The CDR3 has 17 amino acids. The CDR3 loop reads CASSADLAGYSTDTQYF. The CDR3 region has the DNA TGTGCCAGCAGTGCAGACCTAGCGGGGTATAGCACAGATACGCAGTATTTT.

This sequence joins TRBV7-2 and TRBJ2-4; 8 positions agree with TRBD1. V lost 6 bases and J lost 8; bases outside the gene matches: 9. The CDR3 loop spans 14 amino acids. Germline loops: CDR1 SGHTA, CDR2 FQGNSA. The CDR3 DNA sequence: TGTGCCAGCAGTCAATCAGGGGGCCGAGACATTCAGTACTTC. It translates to CASSQSGGRDIQYF.

The V gene is TRBV7-6, the J gene TRBJ2-5; 10 bases line up with TRBD2. J gave up 4 bases and V 4 bases, and 6 bases lay outside the gene matches. CDR1 and CDR2 from the germline V gene are SGHVS and FNYEAQ. This CDR3 is built from 15 residues. CDR3 sequence reads: CASSSKREGLETQYF. CDR3 DNA: TGTGCCAGCAGCTCAAAGCGGGAGGGCCTAGAGACCCAGTACTTC. Supplemented by reference TRBV7-6 and TRBJ2-5, the full variable domain reads GAGVSQSPRYKVTKRGQDVALRCDPISGHVSLYWYRQALGQGPEFLTYFNYEAQQDKSGLPNDRFSAERPEGSISTLTIQRTEQRDSAMYRCASSSKREGLETQYFGPGTRLLVL.

The chain couples TRBV6-2 or TRBV6-3 to TRBJ2-6; no reliable D call. This CDR3 is 15 amino acids long. Trimming stripped 5 bases from V and 0 bases from J, with 8 bases between. The germline gives CDR1 MNHEY, CDR2 SVGEGT. The DNA for the CDR3 is TGTGCCAGCAGTATCCCCCTCTCTGGGGCCAACGTCCTGACTTTC. Its protein product is CASSIPLSGANVLTF.

This rearrangement joins TRBV7-8 to TRBJ2-7; D is perhaps TRBD2 (6 bases). The DNA matches TRBJ2-1 better at its end, which makes the J call doubtful. Germline V gene sequence: CDR1 SGHVS, CDR2 FQNEAQ. CDR3 length: 18 amino acids. CDR3 nucleotide sequence: TGTGCCAGCAGCCCCCATAGGTGGCGGGGCCAGTCCCACAATGAGCAGTTCTTC. Amino acid sequence: CASSPHRWRGQSHNEQFF.

This clonotype was observed a handful of times. The chain uses TRBV20-1 and TRBJ1-4; TRBD1 aligns across 11 bases. The CDR3 loop spans 14 amino acids. CDR1 is DFQATT and CDR2 is SNEGSKA in the germline V gene (reference sequence). V lost 3 bases to trimming and J lost 8 bases; unmatched junction nucleotides: 5. In nucleotides, the CDR3 is TGCAGTGCTAGTGGACAGGGGGCTGGCGAAAAACTGTTTTTT. Amino acids: CSASGQGAGEKLFF.

This chain uses TRBV7-9 with TRBJ1-3; no firm D call. There are 13 residues in the CDR3. The germline V and J ends were trimmed by 7 bases and 4 bases, with 11 bases remaining between them. CDR1 and CDR2 from the germline V gene are SEHNR and FQNEAQ (reference sequence). The CDR3 DNA sequence: TGTGCCAGCATTACCCAAGGGGGAAACACCATATATTTT. Translated, it gives CASITQGGNTIYF.

The chain combines TRBV2 with TRBJ2-5; possible D gene TRBD2, 5 bases. From germline, CDR1 is SNHLY and CDR2 FYNNEI. This CDR3 has 13 amino acids. With 8 bases removed from V and 4 bases from J, the gap between germline ends came to 14 bases. The CDR3: CASAGREGETQYF. In nucleotides, the CDR3 is TGTGCCAGCGCCGGTCGGGAAGGAGAGACCCAGTACTTC.

The chain couples TRBV18 to TRBJ2-6; D possibly matches TRBD1 or TRBD2 (5 bases each). Trimming took 6 bases from V and 0 from J, leaving 9 bases between them. This CDR3 is 15 amino acids long. Germline V CDR1 and CDR2: KGHSH, LQKENI. As DNA, the CDR3 is TGTGCCAGCTCGGGGGTGATCTCTGGGGCCAACGTCCTGACTTTC. The encoded protein is CASSGVISGANVLTF.

As DNA, the CDR3 is TGTGCCATCAGTAAGGAAGGTAGCAATCAGCCCCAGCATTTT. Protein product: CAISKEGSNQPQHF. The J gene is TRBJ1-5, the V gene TRBV10-3; D gene uncertain. V lost 5 bases to trimming and J lost 0 bases, with 8 bases between them. This CDR3 region has 14 residues. Germline V CDR1 and CDR2: ENHRY, SYGVKD.

This clonotype has a handful of counts. V usage is TRBV13 and J usage is TRBJ2-5; D is undetermined. CDR3 length equals 13 residues. Germline V gene sequence: CDR1 PRHDT, CDR2 FYEKMQ (reference sequence). V lost 3 bases, J lost 5 bases, and 10 bases lay in between. The CDR3 DNA reads TGTGCCAGCAGCTTCTTCCGGCAGGAGACCCAGTACTTC. This codes for CASSFFRQETQYF.

This clonotype was observed a few times. V gene TRBV7-2 combines with J gene TRBJ2-5; 9 bases are a match to TRBD2. V was pared by 3 bases and J by 2 bases, with 4 bases of the junction left unmatched. CDR3 length equals 15 residues. In germline, CDR1 is SGHTA, CDR2 FQGNSA. CDR3 DNA: TGTGCCAGCAGCTTGGTAGCGGGGGAACAAGAGACCCAGTACTTC. Translating it yields CASSLVAGEQETQYF.

This rearrangement joins TRBV27 to TRBJ1-2, with a tentative D call TRBD1 (6 bases). CDR1 and CDR2 from the germline V gene are MNHEY and SMNVEV (reference sequence). This CDR3 contains 13 residues. V lost 4 bases, J lost 0 bases, and 6 bases lay in between. CDR3 protein: CASSYRANYGYTF. DNA for the CDR3: TGTGCCAGCAGTTACAGGGCTAACTATGGCTACACCTTC.